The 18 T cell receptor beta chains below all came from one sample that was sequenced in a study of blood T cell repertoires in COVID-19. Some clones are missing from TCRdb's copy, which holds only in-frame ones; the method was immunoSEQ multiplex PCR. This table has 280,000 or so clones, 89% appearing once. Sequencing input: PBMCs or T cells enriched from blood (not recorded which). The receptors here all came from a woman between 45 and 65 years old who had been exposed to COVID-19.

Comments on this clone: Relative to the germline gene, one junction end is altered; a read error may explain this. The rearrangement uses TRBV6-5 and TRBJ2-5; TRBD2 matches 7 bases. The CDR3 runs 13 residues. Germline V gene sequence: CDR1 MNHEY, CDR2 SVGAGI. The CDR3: CAGGGTSQGTQYF. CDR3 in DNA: TGTGCCGGGGGAGGGACCTCACAAGGGACCCAGTACTTC.

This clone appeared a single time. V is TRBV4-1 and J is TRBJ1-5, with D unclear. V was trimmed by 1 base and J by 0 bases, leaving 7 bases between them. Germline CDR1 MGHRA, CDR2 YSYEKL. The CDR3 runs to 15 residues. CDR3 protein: CASSQVLNSNQPQHF. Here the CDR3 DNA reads TGCGCCAGCAGCCAAGTATTAAATAGCAATCAGCCCCAGCATTTT.

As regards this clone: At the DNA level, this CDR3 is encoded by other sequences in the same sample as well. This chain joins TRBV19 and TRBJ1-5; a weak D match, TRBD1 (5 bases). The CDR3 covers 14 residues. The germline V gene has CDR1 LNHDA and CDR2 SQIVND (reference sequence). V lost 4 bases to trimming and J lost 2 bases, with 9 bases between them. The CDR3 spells CASSTGTGNQPQHF. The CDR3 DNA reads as TGTGCCAGTAGTACTGGGACTGGCAATCAGCCCCAGCATTTT.

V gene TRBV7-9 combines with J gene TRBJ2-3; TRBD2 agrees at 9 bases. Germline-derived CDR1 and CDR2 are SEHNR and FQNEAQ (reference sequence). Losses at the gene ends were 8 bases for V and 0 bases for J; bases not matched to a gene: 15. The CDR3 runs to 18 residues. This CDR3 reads CASAGGAGGIPSTDTQYF. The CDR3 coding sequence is TGTGCCAGCGCGGGAGGAGCGGGGGGAATCCCTAGCACAGATACGCAGTATTTT.

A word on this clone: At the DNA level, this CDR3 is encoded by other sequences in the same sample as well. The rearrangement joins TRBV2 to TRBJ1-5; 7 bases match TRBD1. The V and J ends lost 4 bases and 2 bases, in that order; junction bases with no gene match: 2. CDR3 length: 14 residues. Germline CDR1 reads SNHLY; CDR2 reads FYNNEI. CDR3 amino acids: CASSADRGNQPQHF. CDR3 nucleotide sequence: TGTGCCAGCAGTGCCGACAGGGGCAATCAGCCCCAGCATTTT.

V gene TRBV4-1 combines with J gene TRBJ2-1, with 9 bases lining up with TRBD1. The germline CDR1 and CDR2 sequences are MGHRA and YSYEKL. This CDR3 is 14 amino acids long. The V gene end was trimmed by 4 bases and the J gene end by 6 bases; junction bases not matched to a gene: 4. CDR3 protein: CASSLGQGGNEQFF. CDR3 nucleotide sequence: TGCGCCAGCAGCCTGGGACAGGGTGGCAATGAGCAGTTCTTC.

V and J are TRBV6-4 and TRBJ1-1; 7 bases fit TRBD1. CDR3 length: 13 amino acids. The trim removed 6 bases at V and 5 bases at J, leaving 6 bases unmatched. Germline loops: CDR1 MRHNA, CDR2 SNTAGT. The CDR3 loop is CASRRTGGTEAFF. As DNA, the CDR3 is TGTGCCAGCAGAAGGACAGGCGGAACTGAAGCTTTCTTT.

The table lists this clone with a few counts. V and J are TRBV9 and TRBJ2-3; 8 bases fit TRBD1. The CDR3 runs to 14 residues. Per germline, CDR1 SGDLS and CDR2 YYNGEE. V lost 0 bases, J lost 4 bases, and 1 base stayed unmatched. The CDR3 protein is CASSVGTGPDTQYF. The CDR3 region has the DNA TGTGCCAGCAGCGTAGGGACAGGGCCAGATACGCAGTATTTT.

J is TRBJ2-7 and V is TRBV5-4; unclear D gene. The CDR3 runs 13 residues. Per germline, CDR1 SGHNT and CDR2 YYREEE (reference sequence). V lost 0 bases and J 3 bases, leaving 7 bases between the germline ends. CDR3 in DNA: TGTGCCAGCAGCTTGGGGCTAGACTACGAGCAGTACTTC. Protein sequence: CASSLGLDYEQYF.

CDR3 DNA: TGTGCCAGCAGCTCCTGGGACAGGGGCAATCAGCCCCAGCATTTT. Protein: CASSSWDRGNQPQHF. This chain links TRBV2 with TRBJ1-5, with TRBD1 matching 9 bases. This CDR3 is 15 amino acids long. Trimming removed 6 bases from V and 2 bases from J; junction bases left unmatched: 5. Germline CDR1 and CDR2: SNHLY and FYNNEI.

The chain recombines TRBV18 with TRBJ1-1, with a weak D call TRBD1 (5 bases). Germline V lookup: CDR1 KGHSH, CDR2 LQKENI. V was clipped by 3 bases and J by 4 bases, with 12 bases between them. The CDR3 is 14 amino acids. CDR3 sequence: CASSPDSGGTEAFF. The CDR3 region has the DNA TGTGCCAGCTCACCGGACTCGGGGGGCACTGAAGCTTTCTTT.

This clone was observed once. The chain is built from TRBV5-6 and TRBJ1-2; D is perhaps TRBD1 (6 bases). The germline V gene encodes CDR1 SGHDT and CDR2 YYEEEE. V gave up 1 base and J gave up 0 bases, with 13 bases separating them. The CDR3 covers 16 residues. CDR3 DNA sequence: TGTGCCAGCAGCTTGAGTTTAGGGGGTTCTAACTATGGCTACACCTTC. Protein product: CASSLSLGGSNYGYTF.

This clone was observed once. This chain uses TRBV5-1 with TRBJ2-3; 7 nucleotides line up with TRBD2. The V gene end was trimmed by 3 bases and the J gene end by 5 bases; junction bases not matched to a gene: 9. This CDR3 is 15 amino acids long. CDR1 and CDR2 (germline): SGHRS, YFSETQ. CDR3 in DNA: TGCGCCAGCAGCTGGGAGGCGGGGGTGCGAGATACGCAGTATTTT. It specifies CASSWEAGVRDTQYF.

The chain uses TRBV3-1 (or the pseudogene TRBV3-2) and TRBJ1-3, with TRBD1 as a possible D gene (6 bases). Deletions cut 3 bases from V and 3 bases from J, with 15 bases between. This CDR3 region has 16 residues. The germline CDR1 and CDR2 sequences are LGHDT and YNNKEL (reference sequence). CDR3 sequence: CASSHERQGIGNTIYF. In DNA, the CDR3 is TGTGCCAGCAGCCATGAGAGGCAGGGGATTGGAAACACCATATATTTT.

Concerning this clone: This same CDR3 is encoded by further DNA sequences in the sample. The DNA of the CDR3 is TGTGCCACCAGTGACCCGGGACAGGGTGGGGAGACCCAGTACTTC. Its translation is CATSDPGQGGETQYF. V usage is TRBV24-1 and J usage is TRBJ2-5; 9 bases agree with TRBD1. Germline assignment: CDR1 KGHDR and CDR2 SFDVKD. This CDR3 is built from 15 residues. J lost 5 bases, V lost 4 bases, and 7 bases had no gene match.

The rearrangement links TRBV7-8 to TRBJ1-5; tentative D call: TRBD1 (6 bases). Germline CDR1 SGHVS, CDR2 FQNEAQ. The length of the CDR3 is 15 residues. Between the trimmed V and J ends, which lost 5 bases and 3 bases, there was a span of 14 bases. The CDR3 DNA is TGTGCCAGCAGCGTCAACCGGGACATCAATCAGCCCCAGCATTTT. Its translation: CASSVNRDINQPQHF.

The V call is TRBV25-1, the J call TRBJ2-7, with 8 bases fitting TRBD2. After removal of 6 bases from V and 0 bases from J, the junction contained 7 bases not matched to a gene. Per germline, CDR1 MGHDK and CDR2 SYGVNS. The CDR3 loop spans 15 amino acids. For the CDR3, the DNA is TGTGCCAGCAGGGATTCTAGCGGGTTCTCCTACGAGCAGTACTTC. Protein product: CASRDSSGFSYEQYF.

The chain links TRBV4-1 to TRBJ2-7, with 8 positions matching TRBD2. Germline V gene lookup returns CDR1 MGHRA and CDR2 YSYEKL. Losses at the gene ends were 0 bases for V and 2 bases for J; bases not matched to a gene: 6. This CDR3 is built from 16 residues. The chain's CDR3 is CASSQDPGGTPYEQYF. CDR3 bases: TGCGCCAGCAGCCAAGATCCGGGAGGGACACCCTACGAGCAGTACTTC.